This TCR beta chain was obtained from a study of T cell repertoires in cytomegalovirus infection (dated by TCRdb to about 2019). Regarding the complete study: Donor HLA type was relevant to the analysis, because carriage of CMV infection together with the matching HLA type was indicated by public TCR beta signatures.

This clonotype was recorded a few times. Its antigen specificity is not known. Within one base of it there is no much larger clone, and no base qualities were kept. Overall results and qualifications from the work: In both this cohort and an independent roughly 350-donor cohort, the cumulative frequency of public TCR beta family members distinguished carriers of CMV infection plus the relevant HLA type. The ex vivo response was dominated by HLA-C-restricted CMV-specific TCR beta clonotypes, which also provided the single most frequent clonotype in two of eight donors.

The listed sequencing device is Illumina HiSeq 1500. TCRdb reran the public reads through fastp at Q25 and MiXCR, keeping productive beta chains. All rows with the same CDR3 protein become a single entry with the most common DNA and genes. This sample lists about 260,000 distinct CDR3 sequences; roughly an eighth were detected once. The top ten hold around 8.8% of the sample. Per the germline V gene, SGDLS is the CDR1 and YYNGEE is the CDR2. Including cysteine and phenylalanine, the CDR3 has 16 amino acids. The sequence is cut down to CDR3 DNA, 48 bases in frame from base 1. Relative to germline, V is missing 3 bases and J is missing 7 bases, with 8 bases of the junction outside any gene match.

The sequence was obtained from a human donor in good health (CMV status not recorded). Some clones in this sample may be carry-over from other donors' samples. Recombination connected TRBV9 to TRBJ2-1, with 12 central nucleotides matching TRBD1. Sequencing was done on a sample of PBMCs. The CDR3: CASSASGTGGGNEQFF. The DNA sequence is TGTGCCAGCAGCGCCTCCGGGACAGGGGGCGGGAATGAGCAGTTCTTC.